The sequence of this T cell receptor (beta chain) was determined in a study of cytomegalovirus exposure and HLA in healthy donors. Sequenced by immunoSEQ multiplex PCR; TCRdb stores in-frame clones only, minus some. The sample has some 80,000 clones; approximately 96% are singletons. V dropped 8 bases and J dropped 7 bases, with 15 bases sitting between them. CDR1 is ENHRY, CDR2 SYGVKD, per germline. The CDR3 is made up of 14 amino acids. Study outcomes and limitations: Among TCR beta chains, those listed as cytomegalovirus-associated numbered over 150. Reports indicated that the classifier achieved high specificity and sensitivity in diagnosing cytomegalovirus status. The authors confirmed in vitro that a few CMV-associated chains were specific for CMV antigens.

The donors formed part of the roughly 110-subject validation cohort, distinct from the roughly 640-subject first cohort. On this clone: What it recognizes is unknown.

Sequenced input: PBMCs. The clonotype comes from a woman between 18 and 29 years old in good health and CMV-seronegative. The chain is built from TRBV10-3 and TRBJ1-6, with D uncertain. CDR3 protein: CAIRGSSANSPLHF. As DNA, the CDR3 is TGTGCCATCCGGGGATCGTCGGCAAATTCACCCCTCCACTTT.